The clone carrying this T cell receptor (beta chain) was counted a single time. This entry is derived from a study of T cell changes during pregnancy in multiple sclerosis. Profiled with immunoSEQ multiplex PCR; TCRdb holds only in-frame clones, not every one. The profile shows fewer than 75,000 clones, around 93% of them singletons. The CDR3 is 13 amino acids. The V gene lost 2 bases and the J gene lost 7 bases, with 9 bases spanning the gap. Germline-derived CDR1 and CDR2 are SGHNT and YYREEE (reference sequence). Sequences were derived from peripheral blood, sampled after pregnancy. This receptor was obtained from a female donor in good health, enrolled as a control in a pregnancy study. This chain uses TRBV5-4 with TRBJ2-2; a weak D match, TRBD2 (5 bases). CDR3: CASSLSRGGELFF. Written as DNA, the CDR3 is TGTGCCAGCAGCTTAAGTCGGGGCGGGGAGCTGTTTTTT.